The clone carrying this T cell receptor (beta chain) has more than one count but fewer than ten. The target antigen is unknown. Using its own MiXCR run on the reads, TCRdb lists one record per CDR3 protein. The data contain around 310,000 distinct CDR3 sequences, 25% to 35% of them singletons. This entry comes from a study of T cell repertoires in cytomegalovirus infection. This CDR3 contains 16 residues. V dropped 6 bases and J dropped 4; count of bases not matched to a gene: 15. The J gene is TRBJ2-7, the V gene TRBV12-3 or TRBV12-4; 7 bases are a match to TRBD2. This clonotype was sampled from a human donor in good health (CMV status not recorded). Some clones in this sample may be carry-over from other donors' samples. The material was cultured PBMCs, obtained from culture after CMV antigen stimulation. CDR3 loop: CASSDSGPGPQYEQYF. Here the CDR3 DNA reads TGTGCCAGCAGCGATAGCGGGCCCGGGCCACAGTACGAGCAGTACTTC.